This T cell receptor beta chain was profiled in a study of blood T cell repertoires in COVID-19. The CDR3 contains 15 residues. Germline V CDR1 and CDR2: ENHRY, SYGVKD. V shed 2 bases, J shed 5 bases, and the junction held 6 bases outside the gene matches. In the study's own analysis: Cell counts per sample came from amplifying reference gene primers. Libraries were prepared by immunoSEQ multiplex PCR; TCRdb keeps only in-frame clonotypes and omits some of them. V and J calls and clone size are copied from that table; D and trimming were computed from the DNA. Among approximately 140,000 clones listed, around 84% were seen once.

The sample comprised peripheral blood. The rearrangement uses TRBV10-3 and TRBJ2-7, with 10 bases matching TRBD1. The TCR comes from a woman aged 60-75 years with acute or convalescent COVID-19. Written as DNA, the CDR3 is TGTGCCATCAGTGAGACCCTAGACAGGGGGCACGAGCAGTACTTC. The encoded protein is CAISETLDRGHEQYF.